This T cell receptor (beta chain) was recovered during a study of persistence of HIV-infected CD4 T cells. This was the immunoSEQ version 4 assay in survey mode. Genomic DNA was diluted to 9 to 10 ng/uL, up to 1 ug per sample. Sequencing used immunoSEQ multiplex PCR; TCRdb keeps in-frame clones, though not all of them. In the table there are tens of thousands of clones, roughly 78% of which are singletons. The stimulus was lysate of CMV-infected fibroblasts, approximately 9.6 ug/mL. Memory cells lacking CD40L and CD69 with high CD45RO were sorted. These HIV-1-infected adults initiated suppressive ART in chronic infection. Donors had CD4+ T cell counts above 400 cells/uL and were CMV-seropositive. There are a few counts of this clone. Its target is unknown. The source of this sequence is an adult man with HIV who was CMV-seropositive. Source: CD4+ T cells sorted from PBMCs after roughly 18-hour stimulation, taken from a patient who received antiretroviral therapy.

The CDR3 region has the DNA TGTGCCAGCAGCGCCCTCCTCGGGGTCGGTACAGATACGCAGTATTTT. It specifies CASSALLGVGTDTQYF. The chain couples TRBV2 to TRBJ2-3; TRBD2 might be the D (5 bases). Germline loops: CDR1 SNHLY, CDR2 FYNNEI. This CDR3 region has 16 residues. The V end lost 6 bases, the J end lost 3 bases, and 19 bases lay between the germline ends.